Listed here is a single T cell receptor (beta chain). Its antigen is as yet unknown. This record comes from a study of CD8 T cells in ankylosing spondylitis. In making TCR beta libraries, quantitative 5'-RACE with molecular barcodes was used. TCRdb passed the 5' RACE reads through MiXCR, listing each CDR3 protein once. The sample has under 150,000 distinct CDR3 sequences, 9.3% seen once. Study-level points and caveats: Disease-linked clones reportedly showed significant enrichment in matched ankylosing spondylitis synovial fluid. Seemingly distinctive of ankylosing spondylitis blood was a TCR beta motif formed by eight highly homologous variants. In synovial fluid and blood from reactive arthritis, some motif variants were previously reported.

Trimming stripped 5 bases from V and 6 bases from J, with 20 bases between. This CDR3 contains 15 residues. Germline CDR1 and CDR2: SGHTA and FQGNSA. Material for sequencing was blood, either unsorted or a sorted T cell fraction (not recorded which). This TCR was sampled from a male donor with ankylosing spondylitis or in good health (not recorded which). The gene calls are TRBV7-2 and TRBJ2-7; D is possibly TRBD1 or TRBD2 (5 bases each). CDR3 amino acids: CASSTTGTTSGEQYF. In DNA, the CDR3 is TGTGCCAGCAGCACAACCGGGACGACCTCTGGCGAGCAGTACTTC.